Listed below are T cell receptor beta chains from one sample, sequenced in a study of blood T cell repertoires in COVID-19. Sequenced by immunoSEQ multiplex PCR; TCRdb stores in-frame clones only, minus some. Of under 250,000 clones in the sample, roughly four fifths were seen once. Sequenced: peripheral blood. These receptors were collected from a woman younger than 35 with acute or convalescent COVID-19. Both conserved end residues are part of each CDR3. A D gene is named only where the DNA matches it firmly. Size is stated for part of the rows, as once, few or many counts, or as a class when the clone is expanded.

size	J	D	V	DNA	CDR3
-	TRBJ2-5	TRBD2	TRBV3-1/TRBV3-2	TGTGCCAGCAGCCAAGAATACTTAGCGGGGGTGGAGACCCAGTACTTC	CASSQEYLAGVETQYF
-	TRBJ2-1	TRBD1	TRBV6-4	TGTGCCAGCAGTGGGGGGACAGGAAACTCCTACAATGAGCAGTTCTTC	CASSGGTGNSYNEQFF
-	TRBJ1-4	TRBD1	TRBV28	TGTGCCAGCAGCAGAATCATTGTGGGGACAGGGGAAAAACTGTTTTTT	CASSRIIVGTGEKLFF
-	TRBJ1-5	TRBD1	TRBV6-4	TGTGCCAGCAGACCGACAGGGGATTCGTCTCAGCCCCAGCATTTT	CASRPTGDSSQPQHF
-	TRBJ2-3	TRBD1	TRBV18	TGTGCCAGCTCACCCGGGACAGGGGGCACAGATACGCAGTATTTT	CASSPGTGGTDTQYF
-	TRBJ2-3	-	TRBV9	TGTGCCAGCAGCTCTTCGGGAGCGGCCAGAGATACGCAGTATTTT	CASSSSGAARDTQYF
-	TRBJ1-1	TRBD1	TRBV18	TGTGCCAGCTCACCAGGACAGGGGGAAGCTTTCTTT	CASSPGQGEAFF
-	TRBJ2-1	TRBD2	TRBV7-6	TGTGCCAGCAGCTTAAGGACTAGCGGGGTTAGCTCCTACAATGAGCAGTTCTTC	CASSLRTSGVSSYNEQFF
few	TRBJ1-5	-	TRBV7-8	TGTGCCAGCAGCCCTAGCCGGGGAAGCAATCAGCCCCAGCATTTT	CASSPSRGSNQPQHF
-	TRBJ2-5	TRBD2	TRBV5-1	TGCGCCAGCAGTCAGGGACTAGCGGGAGTAGAACAAGAGACCCAGTACTTC	CASSQGLAGVEQETQYF
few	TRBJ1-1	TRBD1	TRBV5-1	TGCGCCAGCAGCTTTACAGGGGTAGCTGAAGCTTTCTTT	CASSFTGVAEAFF
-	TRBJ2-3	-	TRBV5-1	TGCGCCAGCAGCTTGGGACAGTTAGGAACAGATACGCAGTATTTT	CASSLGQLGTDTQYF
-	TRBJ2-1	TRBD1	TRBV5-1	TGCGCCAGCAGCGGGAGGACAGGGACCTACAATGAGCAGTTCTTC	CASSGRTGTYNEQFF
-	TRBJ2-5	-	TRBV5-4	TGTGCCAGCAGCCTTTGGGGGGGGGCCAGCGAGACCCAGTACTTC	CASSLWGGASETQYF
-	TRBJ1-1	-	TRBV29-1	TGCAGCGTTGATGGGGGGTACGGTAACACTGAAGCTTTCTTT	CSVDGGYGNTEAFF
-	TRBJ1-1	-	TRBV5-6	TGTGCCAGCAGCTTCGGGGTCGGTCTTACTGAAGCTTTCTTT	CASSFGVGLTEAFF
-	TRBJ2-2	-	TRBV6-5	TGTGCCAGCGACGAGGGGGGGGACACCGGGGAGCTGTTTTTT	CASDEGGDTGELFF
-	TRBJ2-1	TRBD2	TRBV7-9	TGTGCCAGCAGCCTACCGGGACTAGTAAACAATGAGCAGTTCTTC	CASSLPGLVNNEQFF
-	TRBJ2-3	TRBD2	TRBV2	TGTGCCAGCAGTTATAATAGCGGGAGGGCCGTTTTGGGAGATACGCAGTATTTT	CASSYNSGRAVLGDTQYF
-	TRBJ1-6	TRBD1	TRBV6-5	TGTGCCAGCAGGGGACAGGGGTCCTTTAATTCACCCCTCCACTTT	CASRGQGSFNSPLHF
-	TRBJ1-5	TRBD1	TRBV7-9	TGTGCCAGCAGCTTAGATTCTGGGACAGGGGGAAATCAGCCCCAGCATTTT	CASSLDSGTGGNQPQHF
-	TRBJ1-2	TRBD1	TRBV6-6	TGTGCCAGCAGCCCCACCGGGACAGGAGGGGCCAGTGGCTACACCTTC	CASSPTGTGGASGYTF
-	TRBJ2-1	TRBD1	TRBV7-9	TGTGCCAGCAGACGGGACAGGACCTCCTACAATGAGCAGTTCTTC	CASRRDRTSYNEQFF
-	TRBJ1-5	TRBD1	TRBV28	TGTGCCAGCAGTTCCGGACAGGTCTTTAGCAATCAGCCCCAGCATTTT	CASSSGQVFSNQPQHF
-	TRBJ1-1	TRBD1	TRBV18	TGTGCCAGCTCAGCGGGAACTACAGGGGGGACTGAAGCTTTCTTT	CASSAGTTGGTEAFF
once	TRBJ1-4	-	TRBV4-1	TGCGCCAGCAGCCAAGACCAGGGTCGGGAAAAACTGTTTTTT	CASSQDQGREKLFF
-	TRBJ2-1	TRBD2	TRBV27	TGTGCCAGCAGTCCAAACCCGGGACTAGCGGGAGTAAGGAATGAGCAGTTCTTC	CASSPNPGLAGVRNEQFF
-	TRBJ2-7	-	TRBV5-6	TGTGCCAGCAGCGCTCGGGACTTCGAACGGGCAGAGCAGTACTTC	CASSARDFERAEQYF
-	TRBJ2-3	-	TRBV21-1	TGTGCCAGCAGCAGTGGCGCTCCGGAGGATACGCAGTATTTT	CASSSGAPEDTQYF
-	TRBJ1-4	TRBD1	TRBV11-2	TGTGCCAGCAGCGCCTGGGACAGAGAAAATGAAAAACTGTTTTTT	CASSAWDRENEKLFF
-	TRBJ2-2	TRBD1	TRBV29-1	TGCAGCGTTGCGTTACGGACAGGGCTTCGGAACACCGGGGAGCTGTTTTTT	CSVALRTGLRNTGELFF
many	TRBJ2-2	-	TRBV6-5	TGTGCCAGCAGTTACTATAGTCCTCCAGGGGCCGGGGAGCTGTTTTTT	CASSYYSPPGAGELFF
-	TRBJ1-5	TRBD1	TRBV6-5	TGTGCCATCGGGGGACAGGGGAAGCCCCAGCATTTT	CAIGGQGKPQHF
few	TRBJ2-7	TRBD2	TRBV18	TGTGCCAGCTCACCTCGTTCGAGGGGCGGGAGACACGAGCAGTACTTC	CASSPRSRGGRHEQYF
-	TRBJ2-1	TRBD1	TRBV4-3	TGCGCCAGCAGCCCCGGGACAGGGGGCAAAAATGAGCAGTTCTTC	CASSPGTGGKNEQFF
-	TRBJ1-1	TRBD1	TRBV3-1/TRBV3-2	TGTGCCAGCAGCCAAATAAGGGACAGGGAGGGTCATAGGAACACTGAAGCTTTCTTT	CASSQIRDREGHRNTEAFF
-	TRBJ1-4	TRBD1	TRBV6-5	TGTGCCAGCAGTTTCGGGACAGGGGGCGGATTTGAAAAACTGTTTTTT	CASSFGTGGGFEKLFF
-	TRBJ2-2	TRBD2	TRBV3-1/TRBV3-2	TGTGCCAGCAGCCAAGACCGGAGCGGGAGGACGAACACCGGGGAGCTGTTTTTT	CASSQDRSGRTNTGELFF
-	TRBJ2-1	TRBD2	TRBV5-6	TGTGCCAGCAGCCAAATTAGCGGGACCTCCTACAATGAGCAGTTCTTC	CASSQISGTSYNEQFF
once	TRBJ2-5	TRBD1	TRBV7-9	TGTGCCAGCAGCTTACCCCGACAGGGGGAGACCCAGTACTTC	CASSLPRQGETQYF
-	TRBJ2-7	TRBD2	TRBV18	TGTGCCAGCTCACCACCATTGGGCGGGAGTGGCGAGCAGTACTTC	CASSPPLGGSGEQYF
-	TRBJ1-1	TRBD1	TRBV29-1	TGCAGCGCGGCAGGGACAGGGCGAACTGTGACTGAAGCTTTCTTT	CSAAGTGRTVTEAFF